A selection of T cell receptor beta chains follows, all from one sample in a study of blood T cell repertoires in COVID-19. Clones were sequenced by immunoSEQ multiplex PCR, and TCRdb holds only the in-frame ones, with some missing. The repertoire has roughly 140,000 clones, about 80% of them found once; the top ten carry roughly 4.3%. Sequencing used PBMCs or T cells enriched from blood (not recorded which). These TCRs come from a man aged 50-59 years in a cohort exposed to, infected with or recovered from COVID-19 (not recorded which). The CDR3 runs from the conserved cysteine through the conserved F or W. Fields, in order: CDR3 protein, CDR3 DNA, clone size, J gene, D gene, V gene. D genes are given only for firm matches. Clone size appears in some rows only: once, few, many, or a class for an expanded clone.

CDR3 protein: CASSLTRDGYTF; CDR3 DNA: TGTGCCAGCAGCTTAACCAGGGATGGCTACACCTTC; clone size: few; J gene: TRBJ1-2; D gene: -; V gene: TRBV7-9
CDR3 protein: CASSDPGTEFFYTQYF; CDR3 DNA: TGTGCCAGTAGTGACCCCGGGACAGAATTCTTCTATACGCAGTATTTT; clone size: -; J gene: TRBJ2-3; D gene: TRBD1; V gene: TRBV19
CDR3 protein: CASSLRASGSSYEQYF; CDR3 DNA: TGTGCCAGCAGTTTAAGGGCTAGCGGGAGCTCCTACGAGCAGTACTTC; clone size: -; J gene: TRBJ2-7; D gene: TRBD2; V gene: TRBV27
CDR3 protein: CASSLEGSNEKLFF; CDR3 DNA: TGTGCCAGCAGCTTAGAGGGGTCTAATGAAAAACTGTTTTTT; clone size: -; J gene: TRBJ1-4; D gene: -; V gene: TRBV7-2
CDR3 protein: CASSQDFTKLAGKDTQYF; CDR3 DNA: TGTGCCAGCAGCCAAGATTTTACAAAACTAGCAGGGAAAGATACGCAGTATTTT; clone size: -; J gene: TRBJ2-3; D gene: -; V gene: TRBV3-1/TRBV3-2
CDR3 protein: CASSLDEGTVLDYTF; CDR3 DNA: TGTGCCAGCAGCTTAGATGAGGGGACAGTCTTAGACTACACCTTC; clone size: -; J gene: TRBJ1-2; D gene: TRBD1; V gene: TRBV11-2
CDR3 protein: CASSREEGAGDTQYF; CDR3 DNA: TGTGCCAGCTCACGGGAGGAAGGGGCCGGAGATACGCAGTATTTT; clone size: -; J gene: TRBJ2-3; D gene: -; V gene: TRBV18
CDR3 protein: CASSNVGLAPYNEQFF; CDR3 DNA: TGTGCCAGTAGTAACGTGGGACTAGCACCCTACAATGAGCAGTTCTTC; clone size: -; J gene: TRBJ2-1; D gene: TRBD2; V gene: TRBV19
CDR3 protein: CASSPGQANIGQYF; CDR3 DNA: TGCGCCAGCAGCCCCGGACAGGCGAATATAGGGCAGTATTTT; clone size: once; J gene: TRBJ2-3; D gene: TRBD1; V gene: TRBV5-1
CDR3 protein: CASSAGFQPQHF; CDR3 DNA: TGTGCCAGCAGCGCAGGGTTTCAGCCCCAGCATTTT; clone size: -; J gene: TRBJ1-5; D gene: -; V gene: TRBV12-3/TRBV12-4
CDR3 protein: CASSPDNGGRVSQYF; CDR3 DNA: TGTGCCAGCAGCCCCGACAATGGCGGGAGGGTGTCGCAGTATTTT; clone size: once; J gene: TRBJ2-3; D gene: TRBD2; V gene: TRBV2
CDR3 protein: CASRTGSREKLFF; CDR3 DNA: TGTGCCAGCAGGACAGGGTCGCGCGAAAAACTGTTTTTT; clone size: -; J gene: TRBJ1-4; D gene: TRBD1; V gene: TRBV6-5
CDR3 protein: CSADGGSYEQYF; CDR3 DNA: TGCAGCGCTGACGGGGGCTCCTACGAGCAGTACTTC; clone size: -; J gene: TRBJ2-7; D gene: -; V gene: TRBV29-1
CDR3 protein: CASNSHTGAGANVLTF; CDR3 DNA: TGTGCCAGCAACTCCCACACAGGAGCTGGGGCCAACGTCCTGACTTTC; clone size: -; J gene: TRBJ2-6; D gene: -; V gene: TRBV28
CDR3 protein: CASSQATGRQETQYF; CDR3 DNA: TGTGCCAGCAGCCAGGCAACAGGGCGTCAAGAGACCCAGTACTTC; clone size: -; J gene: TRBJ2-5; D gene: -; V gene: TRBV3-1/TRBV3-2
CDR3 protein: CASSTSLGMDEQFF; CDR3 DNA: TGTGCCAGTAGTACCTCCCTCGGGATGGATGAGCAGTTCTTC; clone size: -; J gene: TRBJ2-1; D gene: -; V gene: TRBV19
CDR3 protein: CASSLTSTDTQYF; CDR3 DNA: TGTGCCAGCAGTCTTACTAGCACAGATACGCAGTATTTT; clone size: few; J gene: TRBJ2-3; D gene: -; V gene: TRBV28
CDR3 protein: CASSISYSGANVLTF; CDR3 DNA: TGTGCCAGTAGTATTTCTTACTCTGGGGCCAACGTCCTGACTTTC; clone size: -; J gene: TRBJ2-6; D gene: -; V gene: TRBV19
CDR3 protein: CASDSATNEKLFF; CDR3 DNA: TGTGCCAGTGACAGTGCAACTAATGAAAAACTGTTTTTT; clone size: -; J gene: TRBJ1-4; D gene: -; V gene: TRBV2
CDR3 protein: CATSDSLGDSYTGELFF; CDR3 DNA: TGTGCCACCAGTGACTCACTCGGGGACTCCTACACCGGGGAGCTGTTTTTT; clone size: -; J gene: TRBJ2-2; D gene: -; V gene: TRBV24-1
CDR3 protein: CASSPGPTGDNSPLHF; CDR3 DNA: TGCGCCAGCAGCCCGGGACCCACAGGGGATAATTCACCCCTCCACTTT; clone size: few; J gene: TRBJ1-6; D gene: TRBD1; V gene: TRBV5-1
CDR3 protein: CASRESGELFF; CDR3 DNA: TGTGCTAGTAGAGAGAGCGGGGAGCTGTTTTTT; clone size: -; J gene: TRBJ2-2; D gene: -; V gene: TRBV12-5
CDR3 protein: CAWSLTGGAGQPQHF; CDR3 DNA: TGTGCCTGGAGTCTGACAGGGGGCGCCGGGCAGCCCCAGCATTTT; clone size: -; J gene: TRBJ1-5; D gene: TRBD1; V gene: TRBV30
CDR3 protein: CASSVAGTALSTDTQYF; CDR3 DNA: TGTGCCAGCAGCGTAGCCGGGACAGCCCTTAGCACAGATACGCAGTATTTT; clone size: few; J gene: TRBJ2-3; D gene: TRBD1; V gene: TRBV9
CDR3 protein: CASSPGWGGNEQYF; CDR3 DNA: TGTGCCAGCAGTCCGGGGTGGGGCGGGAACGAGCAGTACTTC; clone size: -; J gene: TRBJ2-7; D gene: -; V gene: TRBV27
CDR3 protein: CASSLRAREQFF; CDR3 DNA: TGTGCCAGCAGTTTGAGAGCGCGGGAGCAGTTCTTC; clone size: -; J gene: TRBJ2-1; D gene: -; V gene: TRBV28
CDR3 protein: CASSDRLVSNEQFF; CDR3 DNA: TGCGCCAGCAGCGACCGACTAGTTTCCAATGAGCAGTTCTTC; clone size: -; J gene: TRBJ2-1; D gene: -; V gene: TRBV4-3
CDR3 protein: CASRAGSGANVLTF; CDR3 DNA: TGTGCCAGCAGGGCAGGGTCTGGGGCCAACGTCCTGACTTTC; clone size: -; J gene: TRBJ2-6; D gene: -; V gene: TRBV2
CDR3 protein: CASSWMRVVLTGELFF; CDR3 DNA: TGTGCCAGCAGCTGGATGAGGGTGGTACTTACCGGGGAGCTGTTTTTT; clone size: -; J gene: TRBJ2-2; D gene: -; V gene: TRBV7-2
CDR3 protein: CASSRTLLAGEDTQYF; CDR3 DNA: TGTGCCAGCAGCCGGACACTGCTAGCGGGGGAGGATACGCAGTATTTT; clone size: -; J gene: TRBJ2-3; D gene: TRBD2; V gene: TRBV5-4
CDR3 protein: CASSLEGAVNTEAFF; CDR3 DNA: TGTGCCAGCAGCTTAGAGGGAGCGGTGAACACTGAAGCTTTCTTT; clone size: -; J gene: TRBJ1-1; D gene: -; V gene: TRBV7-2
CDR3 protein: CAIPGPGGLSYNEQFF; CDR3 DNA: TGTGCCATCCCCGGGCCGGGGGGGCTTTCCTACAATGAGCAGTTCTTC; clone size: -; J gene: TRBJ2-1; D gene: TRBD2; V gene: TRBV7-2
CDR3 protein: CASSPRGFNYGYTF; CDR3 DNA: TGTGCCAGCAGCCCCAGGGGCTTTAACTATGGCTACACCTTC; clone size: -; J gene: TRBJ1-2; D gene: -; V gene: TRBV5-6